The present entry profiles one T cell receptor (beta chain) with its context. Its antigen is currently unknown. Looked up from germline, CDR1 is SGHRS and CDR2 is YFSETQ. With V trimmed by 7 bases and J by 0 bases, 9 bases remained unmatched. CDR3 size: 17 residues. Combining a sample-barcoded 5' primer with a J-beta primer mix, a second PCR ran for about 6 to 11 cycles. TCRdb reprocessed the 5' RACE reads with MiXCR, giving one entry per CDR3 protein. The profile shows about 1.7 million distinct CDR3 sequences, under 30% of them singletons. The data belong to a study of blood T cells in healthy people across ages. Whole-study results and caveats: Diversity estimates drawn from one million T cells were deemed underestimates. Naive CD4+ cell counts and diversity both ran higher in long-lived than in aged donors.

The chain links TRBV5-1 to TRBJ2-6; 8 bases agree with TRBD1. The receptor's source is a woman aged 25 to 39 in good health. The specimen sequenced was blood. For the CDR3, the DNA is TGCGCCAGCGGCCGGGACAGGCCCATCTCTGGGGCCAACGTCCTGACTTTC. Translating gives CASGRDRPISGANVLTF.